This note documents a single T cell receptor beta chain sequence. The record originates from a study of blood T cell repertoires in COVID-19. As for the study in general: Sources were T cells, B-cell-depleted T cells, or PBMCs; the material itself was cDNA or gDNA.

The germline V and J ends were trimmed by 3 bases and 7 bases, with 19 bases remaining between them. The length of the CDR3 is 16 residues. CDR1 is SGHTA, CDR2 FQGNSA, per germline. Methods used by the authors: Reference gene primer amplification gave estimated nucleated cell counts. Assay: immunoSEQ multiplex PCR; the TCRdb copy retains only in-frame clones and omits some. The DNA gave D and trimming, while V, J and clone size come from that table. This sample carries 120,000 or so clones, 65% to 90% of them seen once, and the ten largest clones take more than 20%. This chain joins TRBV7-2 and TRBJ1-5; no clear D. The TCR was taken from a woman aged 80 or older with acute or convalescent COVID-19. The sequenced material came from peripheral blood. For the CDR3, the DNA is TGTGCCAGCAGCTTGGGGTCCCGGGGAGGAGGACAGCCCCAGCATTTT. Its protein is CASSLGSRGGGQPQHF.